Listed here are 13 T cell receptor beta chains from one sample, sequenced in a study of T cells in narcolepsy. The protocol was immunoSEQ multiplex PCR, while the TCRdb copy is restricted to in-frame clones and leaves out a portion. The data contain around 30,000 clones, roughly 78% of them singletons. The specimen was CD45RA- memory CD4+ T cells from PBMCs. The receptor source for this set is a human donor with narcolepsy.

In this sample, this clone turned up a few times. The chain links TRBV7-9 to TRBJ2-7, with 7 nucleotides matching TRBD2. The V gene's germline CDR1 is SEHNR and CDR2 FQNEAQ (reference sequence). The CDR3 contains 13 residues. The V gene end was trimmed by 5 bases and the J gene end by 3 bases; junction bases not matched to a gene: 4. This CDR3 reads CASSASGIYEQYF. CDR3 bases: TGTGCCAGCAGCGCTAGCGGTATCTACGAGCAGTACTTC.

The chain combines TRBV30 with TRBJ2-1, with 14 nucleotides matching TRBD2. This CDR3 comprises 15 residues. The junction had 3 bases not matched to a gene; V was cut back by 5 bases and J by 3 bases. Germline V gene data show CDR1 as GTSNPN and CDR2 as SVGIG (reference sequence). CDR3: CAWGTSGRGYNEQFF. In DNA, the CDR3 is TGTGCCTGGGGGACTAGCGGGAGAGGCTACAATGAGCAGTTCTTC.

This chain joins TRBV5-1 and TRBJ2-1; 7 nucleotides line up with TRBD2. The CDR3 consists of 14 residues. The trim removed 1 base at V and 6 bases at J, leaving 4 bases unmatched. The germline CDR1 and CDR2 sequences are SGHRS and YFSETQ. Written as DNA, the CDR3 is TGCGCCAGCAGCTTGAGCCTAGCGGCCAATGAGCAGTTCTTC. Translating gives CASSLSLAANEQFF.

The V call is TRBV10-3, the J call TRBJ2-5; the match to TRBD2 covers 10 bases. Germline-derived CDR1 and CDR2 are ENHRY and SYGVKD. V lost 6 bases and J lost 1; bases outside the gene matches: 8. This CDR3 comprises 16 residues. The CDR3 sequence is CAISLTSGEFQETQYF. The CDR3 nucleotides read TGTGCCATCAGCCTAACTAGCGGGGAATTCCAAGAGACCCAGTACTTC.

The rearrangement uses TRBV18 and TRBJ1-2; unclear D gene. V lost 3 bases, J lost 5 bases, and 10 bases lay in between. The germline V gene encodes CDR1 KGHSH and CDR2 LQKENI. This CDR3 is 13 amino acids long. The CDR3 sequence: CASSPPGDYGYTF. DNA of the CDR3: TGTGCCAGCTCACCTCCTGGGGATTATGGCTACACCTTC.

The chain links TRBV19 to TRBJ1-1; weak D call: TRBD1 (5 bases). V lost 1 base and J lost 6, with 15 bases in between. This CDR3 contains 15 residues. Germline assignment: CDR1 LNHDA and CDR2 SQIVND (reference sequence). CDR3 sequence reads: CASSIAQGAASEAFF. CDR3 coding DNA: TGTGCCAGTAGTATAGCCCAAGGGGCGGCCTCTGAAGCTTTCTTT.

The rearrangement joins TRBV11-2 to TRBJ1-1, with a tentative D call TRBD1 (5 bases). Trimming removed 3 bases from V and 1 base from J, with 9 bases in between. Germline V lookup: CDR1 SGHAT, CDR2 FQNNGV. This CDR3 comprises 14 residues. The CDR3 spells CASSLGRWNTEAFF. In DNA form, the CDR3 reads TGTGCCAGCAGCTTGGGACGGTGGAACACTGAAGCTTTCTTT.

This clone was observed a single time. The V call is TRBV4-2, the J call TRBJ2-7, with 7 bases that match TRBD2. Germline loops: CDR1 LGHNA, CDR2 YNFKEQ. This CDR3 is 18 amino acids long. V trimming: 0 bases; J trimming: 3 bases; junction bases outside the gene matches: 14. The DNA of the CDR3 is TGTGCCAGCAGCCAAGAGGTGCCAGCGGGGCCCCCGTACTACGAGCAGTACTTC. It is translated as CASSQEVPAGPPYYEQYF.

The chain couples TRBV7-9 to TRBJ2-3; 14 positions agree with TRBD2. CDR1 is SEHNR and CDR2 is FQNEAQ in the germline V gene (reference sequence). With 5 bases clipped from V and 5 bases from J, the junction kept 9 bases outside the gene matches. This CDR3 has 17 residues. DNA of the CDR3: TGTGCCAGCAGCGCGGGACTAGCGGGGGCCACCGGAGATACGCAGTATTTT. Its translation is CASSAGLAGATGDTQYF.

V is TRBV29-1 and J is TRBJ1-2; TRBD1 might be the D (6 bases). The CDR3 spans 12 residues. V was trimmed by 3 bases and J by 4 bases, leaving 9 bases between them. Germline CDR1 reads SQVTM; CDR2 reads ANQGSEA. CDR3: CSVEQGSYGYTF. The CDR3 region has the DNA TGCAGCGTTGAGCAGGGGAGCTATGGCTACACCTTC.

On this clone itself: Other nucleotide sequences from this sample produce the same CDR3. This chain uses TRBV6-1 with TRBJ2-1, with 8 bases fitting TRBD2. This CDR3 is built from 14 residues. From germline, CDR1 is MNHNS and CDR2 SASEGT. V lost 6 bases and J lost 1; bases outside the gene matches: 2. CDR3 residues: CASSAGGSYNEQFF. The CDR3 DNA is TGTGCCAGCAGCGCGGGAGGTTCCTACAATGAGCAGTTCTTC.

This clone has more than one count but fewer than ten. V gene TRBV5-1 combines with J gene TRBJ2-2; D is unclear. Germline CDR1 is SGHRS and CDR2 is YFSETQ. The CDR3 has 15 amino acids. V lost 2 bases to trimming and J lost 2 bases, with 10 bases between them. This CDR3 is CASSFQSLNTGELFF. DNA for the CDR3: TGCGCCAGCAGCTTCCAAAGTCTAAACACCGGGGAGCTGTTTTTT.

This chain joins TRBV6-1 and TRBJ2-1; the D gene is possibly TRBD1 (6 bases). Trimming removed 9 bases at V and 3 bases at J, with 12 bases between. CDR1 MNHNS and CDR2 SASEGT come from the germline V gene. This CDR3 has 13 amino acids. The CDR3 coding sequence is TGTGCCAGTGAGACAGGCAACTACAATGAGCAGTTCTTC. Its translation is CASETGNYNEQFF.